This is a list of T cell receptor beta chains from one sample in a study of cytomegalovirus exposure and HLA in healthy donors. Profiling relied on immunoSEQ multiplex PCR, and the TCRdb table lists in-frame clones only, not all of them. Among 150,000 or so clones listed, about 80% were seen once. Sequencing was carried out using PBMCs. The origin of the receptors is a man aged 35 to 55 in good health and CMV-seropositive. Both conserved end residues are part of each CDR3. D genes are given only for firm matches. Clone sizes are given selectively: once, few, many, or a class where the clone is expanded.

V	size	D	J	DNA	CDR3
TRBV6-6	-	-	TRBJ1-1	TGTGCCAGCACCCTTGAAGGGAGCACCTTTGGAGCTTTCTTT	CASTLEGSTFGAFF
TRBV28	-	TRBD1	TRBJ1-3	TGTGCCAGCAGTTTGAGGACAGGCGGAAACACCATATATTTT	CASSLRTGGNTIYF
TRBV6-6	-	-	TRBJ2-1	TGTGCCGCGGGGACCGGGAACCCAGCGAATGAGCAGTTCTTC	CAAGTGNPANEQFF
TRBV7-2	once	-	TRBJ1-1	TGTGCCAGCAGCTTAGGCAACAGGGTGAACACTGAAGCTTTCTTT	CASSLGNRVNTEAFF
TRBV7-9	-	-	TRBJ2-1	TGTGCCAGCAGCTCACTAGGGGGCTACAATGAGCAGTTCTTC	CASSSLGGYNEQFF
TRBV7-2	-	TRBD2	TRBJ2-7	TGTGCCAGCAGCTTTTCGGGAGGGTTCTACGAGCAGTACTTC	CASSFSGGFYEQYF
TRBV5-1	-	TRBD1	TRBJ2-7	TGCGCCAGCACCCCAGGGGGACCATGGACCTACGAGCAGTACTTC	CASTPGGPWTYEQYF
TRBV9	-	TRBD1	TRBJ1-1	TGTGCCAGCAGCGTAGGCCCCGGGACAGATAACACTGAAGCTTTCTTT	CASSVGPGTDNTEAFF
TRBV7-2	-	TRBD2	TRBJ2-1	TGTGCCAGCAGCTTATTGGCGGGAGGGCTGCACAATGAGCAGTTCTTC	CASSLLAGGLHNEQFF
TRBV11-3	-	-	TRBJ2-5	TGTGCCAGCAGCTCCGGGACTTCGGGGGAGACCCAGTACTTC	CASSSGTSGETQYF
TRBV5-8	-	-	TRBJ2-3	TGTGCCAGCAGCTTGTCGTCGGACGGGGGTAGCGGAATGGATACGCAGTATTTT	CASSLSSDGGSGMDTQYF
TRBV2	many	-	TRBJ2-7	TGTGCCAGCAGTGATGGGAGTTCGGACGAGCAGTACTTC	CASSDGSSDEQYF
TRBV11-3	few	-	TRBJ2-1	TGTGCCAGCAGCTTACAACTGAGCTCCTACAATGAGCAGTTCTTC	CASSLQLSSYNEQFF
TRBV6-5	-	-	TRBJ1-6	TGTGCCAGCAGTCCCCGACAGAGCAATAATTCACCCCTCCACTTT	CASSPRQSNNSPLHF
TRBV2	-	-	TRBJ1-2	TGTGCCAGCAGCGAAGACCTTTCGGGTGGCTACACCTTC	CASSEDLSGGYTF
TRBV28	-	TRBD1	TRBJ1-2	TGTGCCAGCAGTTCGGGACAGGGTCTCAACTATGGCTACACCTTC	CASSSGQGLNYGYTF
TRBV7-3	few	-	TRBJ1-1	TGTGCCAGCAGCCCCGCACAGGGAACTGAAGCTTTCTTT	CASSPAQGTEAFF
TRBV9	-	-	TRBJ2-3	TGTGCCAGCAGCACTAGCTCGGATACGCAGTATTTT	CASSTSSDTQYF
TRBV28	-	TRBD1	TRBJ2-3	TGTGCCAGCAGTCCCCCCGGACAGGGCACAGATACGCAGTATTTT	CASSPPGQGTDTQYF
TRBV2	-	-	TRBJ1-5	TGTGCCAGCAGCCCCACCGAGGACAGCCACAATCAGCCCCAGCATTTT	CASSPTEDSHNQPQHF
TRBV5-4	-	-	TRBJ2-3	TGTGCCAGCAACTTAGGGGCAGATACGCAGTATTTT	CASNLGADTQYF
TRBV18	-	-	TRBJ1-6	TGTGCCAGCTCACCTGCTAATAATTCACCCCTCCACTTT	CASSPANNSPLHF
TRBV7-9	-	TRBD2	TRBJ2-7	TGTGCCAGCAGCTTAGCGCTAGCGGGGTCCTCCTACGAGCAGTACTTC	CASSLALAGSSYEQYF
TRBV25-1	-	-	TRBJ2-1	TGTGCCAGCAGTGGGGCCGGTGGCTTACGAGCTTCCTACAATGAGCAGTTCTTC	CASSGAGGLRASYNEQFF
TRBV11-2	few	TRBD1	TRBJ2-7	TGTGCCAGCAGCTTAGGGGGGACAGGGTCCTACGAGCAGTACTTC	CASSLGGTGSYEQYF
TRBV7-2	-	-	TRBJ2-7	TGTGCCAGCAGCTTCGCGGGATCCCTCTACGAGCAGTACTTC	CASSFAGSLYEQYF
TRBV5-4	-	-	TRBJ2-3	TGTGCCAGCAGCTTGGGGGGCCCCACAGATACGCAGTATTTT	CASSLGGPTDTQYF
TRBV18	-	-	TRBJ2-6	TGTGCCAGCTCCCCTAACCTTCAGGGGGGTGGGGCCAACGTCCTGACTTTC	CASSPNLQGGGANVLTF
TRBV25-1	few	-	TRBJ2-3	TGTGCCAGCAGTGAATTGGGGGACTCCGCCACAGATACGCAGTATTTT	CASSELGDSATDTQYF
TRBV5-1	-	-	TRBJ2-1	TGCGCCAGCAGCTTGGTATACCTTGGGAGCTACAATGAGCAGTTCTTC	CASSLVYLGSYNEQFF
TRBV7-2	-	-	TRBJ2-6	TGTGCCAGCAGCTTAGGAGGAACTGGGGCCAACGTCCTGACTTTC	CASSLGGTGANVLTF
TRBV4-1	few	TRBD2	TRBJ2-7	TGCGCCAGCAGCCAAGATACGGCTAGCGGGAGTCAGGACGAGCAGTACTTC	CASSQDTASGSQDEQYF
TRBV19	-	TRBD2	TRBJ2-1	TGTGCCAGTACCCCCCCGGGACTAGCGTTGAATGAGCAGTTCTTC	CASTPPGLALNEQFF
TRBV7-8	-	-	TRBJ2-1	TGTGCCAGCGCTAGGGGTTCCTACAATGAGCAGTTCTTC	CASARGSYNEQFF
TRBV14	few	-	TRBJ2-5	TGTGCCAGCAGCCAAGTGGGCTGGGGGCTCCAAGAGACCCAGTACTTC	CASSQVGWGLQETQYF
TRBV6-5	-	TRBD1	TRBJ2-7	TGTGCCAGCAGTAACGACAGGGAACCAACCTACGAGCAGTACTTC	CASSNDREPTYEQYF
TRBV5-1	-	TRBD1	TRBJ1-1	TGCGCCAGCAGCTTCCGGGACAGGGGGTTCCCTGAAGCTTTCTTT	CASSFRDRGFPEAFF
TRBV5-5	few	-	TRBJ2-7	TGTGCCAGCAGCTTGTGGGGTCGGCGGGAAACCTACGAGCAGTACTTC	CASSLWGRRETYEQYF
TRBV7-8	few	-	TRBJ1-1	TGTGCCAGCAGCTTAGCCGGATCGGGGGCTGAAGCTTTCTTT	CASSLAGSGAEAFF
TRBV7-3	-	-	TRBJ2-1	TGTGCCAGCAGCTTAGGAGCGAATGAGCAGTTCTTC	CASSLGANEQFF
TRBV18	-	-	TRBJ1-2	TGTGCCAGCTCACCACTGGTGCGAAATAACTATGGCTACACCTTC	CASSPLVRNNYGYTF
TRBV28	-	-	TRBJ2-2	TGTGCCAGCAGGACCACAGGGTATGACACCGGGGAGCTGTTTTTT	CASRTTGYDTGELFF
TRBV6-1	few	-	TRBJ1-2	TGTGCCAGCAGTTCGGCAGGGGCGAGCGGCTACACCTTC	CASSSAGASGYTF
TRBV5-4	-	TRBD1	TRBJ2-7	TGTGCCAGCAGCTTCCGGGGACAGGGGGCAGGTGAGCAGTACTTC	CASSFRGQGAGEQYF
TRBV6-1	-	TRBD1	TRBJ1-2	TGTGCCAGCAGGACAGGGGCAAACTATGGCTACACCTTC	CASRTGANYGYTF
TRBV2	few	-	TRBJ2-2	TGTGCCAGCCTTCTAACAGCCGGGGGCGGGGAGCTGTTTTTT	CASLLTAGGGELFF
TRBV5-6	-	-	TRBJ1-1	TGTGCCAGCAGCTTCCAGACCGCCTGGGCCGAAGCTTTCTTT	CASSFQTAWAEAFF
TRBV19	-	TRBD2	TRBJ2-1	TGTGCCAGTAGTATGCGGCTAGCGGGATACAATGAGCAGTTCTTC	CASSMRLAGYNEQFF
TRBV2	once	-	TRBJ2-4	TGTGCCAGCACGAGCGGAAACATTCAGTACTTC	CASTSGNIQYF
TRBV28	-	TRBD1	TRBJ2-7	TGTGCCAGCAGTCCCCTCAGGGGGCAGCAGTATTTC	CASSPLRGQQYF
TRBV4-3	-	-	TRBJ2-5	TGCGCCAGCAGCCAAGATTTGTTTCAAATCAAAGGGGATCTACAAGAGACCCAGTACTTC	CASSQDLFQIKGDLQETQYF
TRBV5-5	-	-	TRBJ1-3	TGTGCCAGCAGCTTGGAGCCCCGCGGAAACACCATATATTTT	CASSLEPRGNTIYF
TRBV30	few	TRBD1	TRBJ2-7	TGTGCCTGGAGTGGGGCCGGACAGGGTGGAATCAACGAGCAGTACTTC	CAWSGAGQGGINEQYF
TRBV4-1	once	TRBD2	TRBJ2-1	TGCGCCAGCAGCCAATTCGGGACTAGCGGGAAAGGAGGATTTAATGAGCAGTTCTTC	CASSQFGTSGKGGFNEQFF
TRBV5-4	-	-	TRBJ1-4	TGTGCCAGCAGCTCGATAAACCCAGGGACTAATGAAAAACTGTTTTTT	CASSSINPGTNEKLFF
TRBV6-5	few	-	TRBJ2-5	TGTGCCAGCAGTTACTTGGCTTACCAAGAGACCCAGTACTTC	CASSYLAYQETQYF
TRBV28	-	-	TRBJ1-5	TGTGCCAGCAGACGAGGTACGACAGTTTTGGGTCAGCCCCAGCATTTT	CASRRGTTVLGQPQHF
TRBV7-2	-	-	TRBJ2-5	TGTGCCAGCAGCCCGAACGCCGGGACTTCGAGGGAGACCCAGTACTTC	CASSPNAGTSRETQYF
TRBV19	-	-	TRBJ2-7	TGTGCCAGTAGTATGGATGGGACTCAAGGGGAGCAGTACTTC	CASSMDGTQGEQYF